This is a list of T cell receptor beta chains from one sample in a study of human T cells and chemical hapten exposure. In TCRdb, the RACE reads were re-called with MiXCR into one record per CDR3 protein. Among roughly 180,000 distinct CDR3 sequences listed, about a fifth were seen once. Sequencing was performed on whole blood, taken in connection with sensitization to the hapten diphenylcyclopropenone (DPC). The origin of the receptors is a woman in her forties or fifties with alopecia areata. Some clones in this sample may be carry-over from other donors' samples. Both conserved end residues are part of each CDR3. Fields, in order: D gene, J gene, clone size, V gene, CDR3 DNA, CDR3 protein. A D gene is named only where the DNA matches it firmly. Clone size is shown for a subset of rows, as once, few, many or a class of expanded clone.

D gene: TRBD1; J gene: TRBJ1-1; clone size: -; V gene: TRBV20-1; CDR3 DNA: TGCAGTGCTATACATCGAGGGACAGGGACCCCGAACACTGAAGCTTTCTTT; CDR3 protein: CSAIHRGTGTPNTEAFF
D gene: TRBD2; J gene: TRBJ2-3; clone size: few; V gene: TRBV5-1; CDR3 DNA: TGCGCCAGCAGCTTGGGCCTAGCGGGAGTTGCAGATACGCAGTATTTT; CDR3 protein: CASSLGLAGVADTQYF
D gene: TRBD2; J gene: TRBJ2-2; clone size: -; V gene: TRBV9; CDR3 DNA: TGTGCCAGCACCGATGGACTAGCGAAAGAAGGCGGGGAGCTGTTTTTT; CDR3 protein: CASTDGLAKEGGELFF
D gene: -; J gene: TRBJ1-1; clone size: few; V gene: TRBV25-1; CDR3 DNA: TGTGCCAGCAGTAAACAGGGCAGCGTCACTGAAGCTTTCTTT; CDR3 protein: CASSKQGSVTEAFF
D gene: -; J gene: TRBJ2-5; clone size: -; V gene: TRBV12-3/TRBV12-4; CDR3 DNA: TGTGCCAGCAGCCCTGAAGCGAGGGGTAAAGAGACCCAGTACTTC; CDR3 protein: CASSPEARGKETQYF
D gene: TRBD1; J gene: TRBJ1-1; clone size: few; V gene: TRBV2; CDR3 DNA: TGTGCCAGCAGAGCAGGGGGAGATATTGCTGAAGCTTTCTTT; CDR3 protein: CASRAGGDIAEAFF
D gene: -; J gene: TRBJ2-1; clone size: -; V gene: TRBV20-1; CDR3 DNA: TGCAGTGCTAGGCGATCGGGTGAGCAGTTCTTC; CDR3 protein: CSARRSGEQFF
D gene: TRBD2; J gene: TRBJ2-1; clone size: -; V gene: TRBV11-3; CDR3 DNA: TGTGCCAGCAGCTTCCCTAGCGGTCGCTCCTACAATGAGCAGTTCTTC; CDR3 protein: CASSFPSGRSYNEQFF
D gene: TRBD1; J gene: TRBJ2-7; clone size: many; V gene: TRBV28; CDR3 DNA: TGTGCCAGCAGATCGACCGGGACAGGGAGGTCCGAGCAGTACTTC; CDR3 protein: CASRSTGTGRSEQYF
D gene: -; J gene: TRBJ1-1; clone size: once; V gene: TRBV12-3/TRBV12-4; CDR3 DNA: TGTGCCAGCAGAAGGGGACACCTGAACACTGAAGCTTTCTTT; CDR3 protein: CASRRGHLNTEAFF
D gene: -; J gene: TRBJ1-5; clone size: -; V gene: TRBV10-2; CDR3 DNA: TGCGCCAGCAGTGAGCCGACTCATAGCAATCAGCCCCAGCATTTT; CDR3 protein: CASSEPTHSNQPQHF
D gene: TRBD1; J gene: TRBJ1-1; clone size: -; V gene: TRBV7-2; CDR3 DNA: TGTGCCAGCAGCCACGGGACAGGTAGAACTGAAGCTTTCTTT; CDR3 protein: CASSHGTGRTEAFF
D gene: TRBD2; J gene: TRBJ2-1; clone size: -; V gene: TRBV20-1; CDR3 DNA: TGCAGTGCTAGAGCTTCTCGCGGGAGGCCCTACAATGAGCAGTTCTTC; CDR3 protein: CSARASRGRPYNEQFF
D gene: TRBD2; J gene: TRBJ2-1; clone size: few; V gene: TRBV2; CDR3 DNA: TGTGCCAGCAGCGGCGCCAGCGGGAGGGCCATCAATGAGCAGTTCTTC; CDR3 protein: CASSGASGRAINEQFF
D gene: -; J gene: TRBJ2-4; clone size: few; V gene: TRBV5-4; CDR3 DNA: TGTGCCAGCAGCTTGGGCGGGGTTCCGGCCAAAAACATTCAGTACTTC; CDR3 protein: CASSLGGVPAKNIQYF
D gene: -; J gene: TRBJ1-5; clone size: few; V gene: TRBV7-9; CDR3 DNA: TGTGCCAGCAGCATAGGCGGGGAGCCCCAGCATTTT; CDR3 protein: CASSIGGEPQHF
D gene: -; J gene: TRBJ2-7; clone size: -; V gene: TRBV2; CDR3 DNA: TGTGCCAGCACCCCGGCTGGGCTCCCCACCGCCTACGAGCAGTACTTC; CDR3 protein: CASTPAGLPTAYEQYF
D gene: TRBD1; J gene: TRBJ1-3; clone size: few; V gene: TRBV29-1; CDR3 DNA: TGCAGCGCTGGGGACAGGGGGAATGGAAACACCATATATTTT; CDR3 protein: CSAGDRGNGNTIYF
D gene: TRBD1; J gene: TRBJ2-3; clone size: few; V gene: TRBV29-1; CDR3 DNA: TGCAGCGTTGCCAGACAGGGAAACACAGATACGCAGTATTTT; CDR3 protein: CSVARQGNTDTQYF
D gene: -; J gene: TRBJ2-1; clone size: few; V gene: TRBV6-1; CDR3 DNA: TGTGCCAGCAGTGAATTACTATCGCTTTCCTACAATGAGCAGTTCTTC; CDR3 protein: CASSELLSLSYNEQFF
D gene: TRBD2; J gene: TRBJ2-1; clone size: -; V gene: TRBV25-1; CDR3 DNA: TGTGCCAGCAGTCCCACTAGCGGGATTATCAATGAGCAGTTCTTC; CDR3 protein: CASSPTSGIINEQFF
D gene: -; J gene: TRBJ2-2; clone size: -; V gene: TRBV10-3; CDR3 DNA: TGTGCCATCACAGGCGAGGCCGGGGCGGAGCTGTTTTTT; CDR3 protein: CAITGEAGAELFF
D gene: -; J gene: TRBJ2-3; clone size: once; V gene: TRBV3-1; CDR3 DNA: TGTGCCAGCAGCCAAGATCCAGGGGTGTCGACAGATACGCAGTATTTT; CDR3 protein: CASSQDPGVSTDTQYF
D gene: TRBD1; J gene: TRBJ2-3; clone size: few; V gene: TRBV15; CDR3 DNA: TGTGCCACCAGCAGAGAGGTCAGGGGGCGGATGGGGGATACGCAGTATTTT; CDR3 protein: CATSREVRGRMGDTQYF
D gene: TRBD2; J gene: TRBJ2-1; clone size: -; V gene: TRBV9; CDR3 DNA: TGTGCCAGCAGCGCAACACTAGCGGGAGGTTTAGGGGGGGAGCAGTTCTTC; CDR3 protein: CASSATLAGGLGGEQFF